This T cell receptor beta chain was obtained from a study of response to subunit inactivated influenza vaccine. Study-wide findings and caveats: Authors suggested that a seasonal influenza vaccination recruits few new T cells each time.

TCRdb re-called the RT-PCR reads through MiXCR, storing one row per CDR3 protein. The repertoire holds a few hundred thousand distinct CDR3 sequences, with approximately 10% as singletons. In regard to this clonotype: Its specificity is unknown.

There are 16 residues in the CDR3. V was pared by 4 bases and J by 8 bases, with 14 bases of the junction left unmatched. Germline CDR1 is SGHRS and CDR2 is YFSETQ. The same sample was also used in a study of T cells expressing NK-cell markers. From that study: Beta-chain TCR cDNA was generated via 5'RACE template switching with UMIs. It remained uncertain whether the expanded NKG2C+ T cell clones were specific for HCMV antigens.

This sequence joins TRBV5-1 and TRBJ2-1; TRBD2 matches 8 bases. The sequence was obtained from a man in his fifties or sixties who received an inactivated influenza vaccine. The sample in question was PBMCs from blood, obtained on the day of vaccination. CDR3 sequence reads: CASSLISRSGGHEQFF. CDR3 DNA sequence: TGCGCCAGCAGCCTTATCTCTCGTTCGGGGGGGCATGAGCAGTTCTTC.